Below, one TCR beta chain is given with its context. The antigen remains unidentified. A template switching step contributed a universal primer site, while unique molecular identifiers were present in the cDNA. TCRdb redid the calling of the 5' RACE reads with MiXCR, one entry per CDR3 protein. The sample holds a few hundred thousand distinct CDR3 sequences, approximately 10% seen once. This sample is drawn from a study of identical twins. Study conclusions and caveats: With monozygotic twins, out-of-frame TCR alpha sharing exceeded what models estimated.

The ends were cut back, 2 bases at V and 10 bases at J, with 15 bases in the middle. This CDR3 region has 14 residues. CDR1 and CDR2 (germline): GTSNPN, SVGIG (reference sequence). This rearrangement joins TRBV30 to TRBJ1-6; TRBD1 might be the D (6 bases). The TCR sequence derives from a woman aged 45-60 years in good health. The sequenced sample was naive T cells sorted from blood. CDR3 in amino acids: CAWSLTGGRSPLHF. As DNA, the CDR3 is TGTGCCTGGAGTCTCACGGGGGGGCGGTCACCCCTCCACTTT. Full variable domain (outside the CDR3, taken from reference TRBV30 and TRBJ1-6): SQTIHQWPATLVQPVGSPLSLECTVEGTSNPNLYWYRQAAGRGLQLLFYSVGIGQISSEVPQNLSASRPQDRQFILSSKKLLLSDSGFYLCAWSLTGGRSPLHFGNGTRLTVT.